The 3 T cell receptor beta chains below come from one sample, sequenced in a study of human T cells and chemical hapten exposure. TCRdb re-called the RACE reads through MiXCR, storing one row per CDR3 protein. The data contain about 300,000 distinct CDR3 sequences, about 5% of them seen just once; the ten biggest clones take up about 8.2%. Specified time point: pre-sensitization, week 0. The treatment here: therapeutic diphenylcyclopropenone sensitization with weekly scalp DPC. Source: whole blood, taken in connection with sensitization to the hapten diphenylcyclopropenone (DPC). The receptor source for this set is a woman under 30 with alopecia areata. Some clones in this sample may be carry-over from other donors' samples.

The sample holds many counts of this clonotype. The rearrangement links TRBV27 to TRBJ1-5; maybe TRBD1 (6 bases). Trimming pared 1 base from V and 5 bases from J, leaving 12 bases between. This CDR3 comprises 15 residues. Germline V gene lookup returns CDR1 MNHEY and CDR2 SMNVEV (reference sequence). CDR3 sequence: CASSLLGASDQPQHF. DNA of the CDR3: TGTGCCAGCAGTTTATTGGGGGCTAGTGATCAGCCCCAGCATTTT.

This clonotype has just a few counts. The chain has TRBV5-1 and TRBJ2-7; 7 nucleotides agree with TRBD1. Trimming took 3 bases from V and 0 from J; bases not matched to a gene: 9. Germline V gene lookup returns CDR1 SGHRS and CDR2 YFSETQ. CDR3 length: 16 amino acids. The DNA for the CDR3 is TGCGCCAGCAGCTCAAGCGGACAGGTGAGCTCCTACGAGCAGTACTTC. Its translation is CASSSSGQVSSYEQYF.

This clonotype was detected only a few times. This rearrangement joins TRBV15 to TRBJ1-6, with D possibly being TRBD1 (5 bases). V was trimmed by 1 base and J by 7 bases, leaving 5 bases between them. The CDR3 is 13 amino acids. From germline, CDR1 is LNHNV and CDR2 YYDKDF (reference sequence). CDR3 region: CATSRGGNSPLHF. The CDR3 DNA follows: TGTGCCACCAGCAGAGGGGGCAATTCACCCCTCCACTTT.